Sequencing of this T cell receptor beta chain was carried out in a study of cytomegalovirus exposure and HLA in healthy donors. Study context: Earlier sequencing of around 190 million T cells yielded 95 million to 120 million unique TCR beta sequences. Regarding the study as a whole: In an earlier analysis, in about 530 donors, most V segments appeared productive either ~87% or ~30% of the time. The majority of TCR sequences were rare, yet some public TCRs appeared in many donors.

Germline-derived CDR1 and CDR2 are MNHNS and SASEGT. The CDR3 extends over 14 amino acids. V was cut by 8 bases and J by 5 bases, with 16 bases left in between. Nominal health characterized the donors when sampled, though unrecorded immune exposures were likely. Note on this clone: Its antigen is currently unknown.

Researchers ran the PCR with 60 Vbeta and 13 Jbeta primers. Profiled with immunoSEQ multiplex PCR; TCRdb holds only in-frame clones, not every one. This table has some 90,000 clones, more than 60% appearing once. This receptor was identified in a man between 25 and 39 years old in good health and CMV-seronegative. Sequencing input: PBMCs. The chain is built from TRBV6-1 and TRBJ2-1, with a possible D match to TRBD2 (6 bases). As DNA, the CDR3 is TGTGCCAGCCTCGCTAGCGTCGGCAACAATGAGCAGTTCTTC. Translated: CASLASVGNNEQFF.